Only a few counts were recorded for the clone carrying this T cell receptor (beta chain). The antigen is not known. This CDR3 contains 16 residues. Unmatched junction bases numbered 5, after V lost 4 bases and J lost 0 bases. Germline V gene data show CDR1 as SGHAT and CDR2 as FQNNGV. This sample was included in a study of post-analysis software for immune sequencing data. Study at large: Progressive-relapsing, secondary progressive and relapsing-remitting multiple sclerosis were among the disease courses included.

Unique molecular identifiers tagged the TCR beta cDNA libraries. Input of about 0.95 to 10 million T cells yielded around 500,000 cDNA molecules. TCRdb re-analysed the PCR reads in MiXCR, keeping a single row per CDR3 protein. The sample has hundreds of thousands of distinct CDR3 sequences; roughly 27% are singletons. Study conclusions and caveats: A handful of TRBV segments were significantly more frequent in patients than in controls. TRBV5-6, TRBV5-1 and TRBV20-1 were among these segments. In multiple sclerosis, normalized Chao1 diversity was significantly below that of controls. Those samples that were prepared in the same batch co-clustered strongly by F measure.

The sample taken for sequencing was blood. The receptor was isolated from a girl aged 5 to 17 with multiple sclerosis. This chain links TRBV11-2 with TRBJ2-1, with 8 nucleotides matching TRBD2. CDR3 nucleotides: TGTGCCAGCAGCTACCTAGCGGGCCTCTCCTACAATGAGCAGTTCTTC. It translates to CASSYLAGLSYNEQFF.